These 9 T cell receptor beta chains share one sample of origin, sequenced in a study of blood T cell repertoires in COVID-19. This table comes from immunoSEQ multiplex PCR, and its TCRdb copy is limited to in-frame clones, with some not included. The sample lists roughly 170,000 clones; about four fifths were seen once. Sequences were obtained from peripheral blood. These receptors were collected from a woman aged 60-70 years with COVID-19, enrolled during active disease.

This clone was counted a few times. This chain joins TRBV4-3 and TRBJ2-2, with 10 bases identical to TRBD1. The germline V gene has CDR1 LGHNA and CDR2 YSLEER. With V trimmed by 6 bases and J by 6 bases, 4 bases remained unmatched. This CDR3 is 14 amino acids long. DNA for the CDR3: TGCGCCAGCAGATGGGGGACAGGGGCCGGGGAGCTGTTTTTT. Amino acid sequence: CASRWGTGAGELFF.

This clone appeared many times. This chain links TRBV5-4 with TRBJ2-1; tentatively, D is TRBD1 (5 bases). Trimming shortened V by 4 bases and J by 7 bases, and 15 bases separated the two germline ends. In germline, CDR1 is SGHNT, CDR2 YYREEE (reference sequence). The CDR3 spans 14 residues. The CDR3 bases are TGTGCCAGCAGCCCCCCTCAGGGCCAGAATGAGCAGTTCTTC. Amino acids: CASSPPQGQNEQFF.

The V and J genes are TRBV6-6 and TRBJ2-2, with D possibly TRBD2 on 6 matching bases. The V end lost 7 bases, the J end lost 5 bases, and 17 bases lay between the germline ends. This CDR3 is 15 amino acids long. The germline gives CDR1 MNHNY, CDR2 SVGAGI (reference sequence). CDR3 in DNA: TGTGCCAGCACCGAGGAGGGGTCATGGACCGGGGAGCTGTTTTTT. Protein product: CASTEEGSWTGELFF.

There are a few counts of this clone. The chain employs TRBV24-1 and TRBJ2-3; no clear D gene. The CDR3 has 14 amino acids. Germline lookup yields CDR1 KGHDR and CDR2 SFDVKD. V was pared by 7 bases and J by 0 bases, with 10 bases between. CDR3 region: CATSPARSTDTQYF. The CDR3 DNA follows: TGTGCCACCAGCCCTGCGAGAAGCACAGATACGCAGTATTTT.

The J gene is TRBJ1-1, the V gene TRBV5-4; tentative D call: TRBD1 (6 bases). Between the trimmed V and J ends, which lost 3 bases and 4 bases, there was a span of 16 bases. This CDR3 comprises 15 residues. Per the germline V gene, CDR1 is SGHNT and CDR2 is YYREEE (reference sequence). The chain's CDR3 is CASSSVGRGLTEAFF. CDR3 DNA: TGTGCCAGCAGCTCGGTGGGCAGGGGCCTCACTGAAGCTTTCTTT.

The CDR3 is CASSLAAGMNTEAFF. The CDR3 DNA follows: TGCGCCAGCAGCTTGGCCGCAGGTATGAACACTGAAGCTTTCTTT. The chain couples TRBV5-1 to TRBJ1-1; D not certain. Trimming stripped 0 bases from V and 0 bases from J, with 9 bases between. This CDR3 contains 15 residues. Per the germline V gene, CDR1 is SGHRS and CDR2 is YFSETQ.

This rearrangement joins TRBV3-1 (or the pseudogene TRBV3-2) to TRBJ1-6, with TRBD1 matching over 9 bases. The germline V gene encodes CDR1 LGHDT and CDR2 YNNKEL (reference sequence). The CDR3 is 16 amino acids. After removal of 2 bases from V and 10 bases from J, the junction contained 9 bases not matched to a gene. CDR3 nucleotide sequence: TGTGCCAGCAGCCAACCTAATACAGGGGGCCGATCACCCCTCCACTTT. Translated: CASSQPNTGGRSPLHF.

This clone has only a few counts. The gene calls are TRBV5-4 and TRBJ2-5, with 8 bases fitting TRBD2. CDR3 length: 13 residues. The V gene's germline CDR1 is SGHNT and CDR2 YYREEE (reference sequence). V gave up 2 bases and J gave up 5 bases; unmatched junction bases: 2. CDR3 bases: TGTGCCAGCAGCTTTAGCGGGGTCGAGACCCAGTACTTC. Amino acid sequence: CASSFSGVETQYF.

The rearrangement links TRBV18 to TRBJ1-5; perhaps TRBD1 as D (6 bases). Germline V gene data show CDR1 as KGHSH and CDR2 as LQKENI. Trimming left V 5 bases short and J 0 bases short, with 11 bases between. The CDR3 spans 15 residues. CDR3 DNA sequence: TGTGCCAGCTCAGACAACAGGGATAGCAATCAGCCCCAGCATTTT. Protein: CASSDNRDSNQPQHF. Filled out from reference TRBV18 and TRBJ1-5, the complete variable domain reads NAGVMQNPRHLVRRRGQEARLRCSPMKGHSHVYWYRQLPEEGLKFMVYLQKENIIDESGMPKERFSAEFPKEGPSILRIQQVVRGDSAAYFCASSDNRDSNQPQHFGDGTRLSIL.